The present T cell receptor (beta chain) was sequenced within a study of blood T cells in healthy people across ages. Study as a whole: Capture via template switching afforded approximately one barcoded beta molecule per two T cells.

The authors ran a second PCR of about 6 to 11 cycles using a sample-barcoded 5' primer and a J-beta primer mix. Each CDR3 protein gets one entry after TCRdb re-called the 5' RACE reads with MiXCR. The table has about 570,000 distinct CDR3 sequences, about 26% seen once. Germline loops: CDR1 DFQATT, CDR2 SNEGSKA (reference sequence). The V end was cut by 0 bases, the J end by 4 bases, with 10 bases between. CDR3 size: 14 residues. The same sample was also used in a study of T cells of mothers and their children.

Sequenced: blood. The chain joins TRBV20-1 to TRBJ2-1; D unresolved. This clonotype originated in a boy under 10 years old in good health. CDR3 region: CSAREIPRYNEQFF. In DNA form, the CDR3 reads TGCAGTGCTAGAGAGATCCCTCGGTACAATGAGCAGTTCTTC.